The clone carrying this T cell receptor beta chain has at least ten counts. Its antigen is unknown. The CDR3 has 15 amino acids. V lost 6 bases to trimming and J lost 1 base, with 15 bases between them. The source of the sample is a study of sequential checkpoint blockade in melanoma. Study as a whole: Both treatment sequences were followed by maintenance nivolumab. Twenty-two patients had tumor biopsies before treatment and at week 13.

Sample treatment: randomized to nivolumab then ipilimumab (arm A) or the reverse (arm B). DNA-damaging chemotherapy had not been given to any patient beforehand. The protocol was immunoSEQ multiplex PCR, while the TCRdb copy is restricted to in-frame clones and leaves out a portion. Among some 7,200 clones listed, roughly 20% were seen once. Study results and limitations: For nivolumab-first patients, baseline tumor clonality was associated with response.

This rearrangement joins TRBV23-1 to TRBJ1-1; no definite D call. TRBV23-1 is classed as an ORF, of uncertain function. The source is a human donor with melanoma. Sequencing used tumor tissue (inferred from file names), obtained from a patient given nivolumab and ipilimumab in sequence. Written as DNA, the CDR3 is TGCGCCAGCAGCCAAAGATCGTCGGGGAACACTGAAGCTTTCTTT. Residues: CASSQRSSGNTEAFF.